The 27 T cell receptor beta chains in this list originate from one sample, sequenced in a study of OX40 agonist ivuxolimab in advanced cancers. The table came from immunoSEQ multiplex PCR; TCRdb's copy has only in-frame clones and leaves some out. The repertoire holds tens of thousands of clones, approximately 81% seen once, with around 21% in the top ten. Here the sequenced sample was CD4+ or CD8+ T cells sorted from blood, taken in a trial of the OX40 agonist ivuxolimab. Receptor source: an adult with an advanced solid tumor such as melanoma, head and neck, liver or kidney cancer.

The rearrangement uses TRBV5-6 and TRBJ1-1; D not certain. In germline, CDR1 is SGHDT, CDR2 YYEEEE. V was pared by 0 bases and J by 5 bases, with 17 bases between. This CDR3 region has 16 residues. The CDR3 region is CASSLAIRPGRTEAFF. The DNA of the CDR3 is TGTGCCAGCAGCTTGGCGATCCGACCCGGTCGGACTGAAGCTTTCTTT. Full variable domain (remainder filled in from reference TRBV5-6 and TRBJ1-1): DAGVTQSPTHLIKTRGQQVTLRCSPKSGHDTVSWYQQALGQGPQFIFQYYEEEERQRGNFPDRFSGHQFPNYSSELNVNALLLGDSALYLCASSLAIRPGRTEAFFGQGTRLTVV.

The chain recombines TRBV27 with TRBJ2-1; 8 bases agree with TRBD2. V shed 7 bases and J 9 bases; nucleotides not matched to a gene: 11. This CDR3 is built from 14 residues. CDR1 and CDR2 from the germline V gene are MNHEY and SMNVEV (reference sequence). The DNA for the CDR3 is TGTGCCAGCACAAAAGCGGGAGACTTAGTTGAGCAGTTCTTC. Translated, it gives CASTKAGDLVEQFF.

V is TRBV6-1 and J is TRBJ2-5; unclear D gene. Germline CDR1 is MNHNS and CDR2 is SASEGT. Trimming removed 6 bases from V and 2 bases from J, with 10 bases in between. CDR3 length: 13 amino acids. In DNA form, the CDR3 reads TGTGCCAGCAGAGAGACGGCGCAAGAGACCCAGTACTTC. It yields the protein CASRETAQETQYF.

V usage is TRBV4-3 and J usage is TRBJ1-2, with 9 nucleotides matching TRBD1. This CDR3 region has 15 residues. Germline V gene sequence: CDR1 LGHNA, CDR2 YSLEER. Unmatched junction bases numbered 2, after V lost 3 bases and J lost 0 bases. CDR3 DNA: TGCGCCAGCAGCCAGGGACAGGGTTCTAACTATGGCTACACCTTC. Protein: CASSQGQGSNYGYTF.

The rearrangement joins TRBV19 to TRBJ2-3; D is uncertain. The germline gives CDR1 LNHDA, CDR2 SQIVND (reference sequence). This CDR3 region has 15 residues. V shed 2 bases and J shed 1 base, with 10 bases lying between them. The CDR3: CASSIFGGGTDTQYF. DNA for the CDR3: TGTGCCAGTAGTATATTTGGCGGCGGCACAGATACGCAGTATTTT.

The chain couples TRBV5-1 to TRBJ1-1; no clear D gene. Trimming took 4 bases from V and 3 from J, leaving 10 bases between them. The CDR3 length is 13 residues. Germline values: CDR1 SGHRS, CDR2 YFSETQ. For the CDR3, the DNA is TGCGCCAGCAGCCTATCGTCCCACACTGAAGCTTTCTTT. It translates to CASSLSSHTEAFF. The variable domain in full, with the rest retrieved from reference TRBV5-1 and TRBJ1-1, is KAGVTQTPRYLIKTRGQQVTLSCSPISGHRSVSWYQQTPGQGLQFLFEYFSETQRNKGNFPGRFSGRQFSNSRSEMNVSTLELGDSALYLCASSLSSHTEAFFGQGTRLTVV.

The gene calls are TRBV7-3 and TRBJ2-7; no reliable D call. Germline CDR1 reads SGHTA; CDR2 reads FQGTGA. The CDR3 is 13 amino acids. V was clipped by 2 bases and J by 0 bases, with 5 bases between them. The CDR3 sequence is CASSLQDSYEQYF. As DNA, the CDR3 is TGTGCCAGCAGCTTACAGGACTCCTACGAGCAGTACTTC.

This rearrangement joins TRBV6-1 to TRBJ2-7; D is tentatively TRBD1 or TRBD2 (5 bases each). CDR3 length: 14 amino acids. Trimming pared 3 bases from V and 0 bases from J, leaving 9 bases between. Germline lookup yields CDR1 MNHNS and CDR2 SASEGT. The CDR3 DNA reads as TGTGCCAGCAGTGAGGGGACCCTCTCCTACGAGCAGTACTTC. This translates into CASSEGTLSYEQYF.

The rearrangement links TRBV9 to TRBJ1-1; D remains unclear. V lost 1 base and J 0 bases, leaving 13 bases between the germline ends. The germline CDR1 and CDR2 sequences are SGDLS and YYNGEE. This CDR3 spans 16 amino acids. CDR3 region: CASSVTPGRMNTEAFF. The CDR3 region has the DNA TGTGCCAGCAGCGTAACTCCCGGTAGGATGAACACTGAAGCTTTCTTT.

CDR3 bases: TGTGCCGGGGAGCGGGAGTCAAGCGAGCAGTACTTC. It yields the protein CAGERESSEQYF. The chain employs TRBV30 and TRBJ2-7; TRBD2 matches at 8 bases. This CDR3 has 12 amino acids. Trimming took 8 bases from V and 6 from J; bases not matched to a gene: 9. Germline CDR1 GTSNPN, CDR2 SVGIG (reference sequence).

The CDR3 reads CASSSVGTLAGELFF. The CDR3 coding sequence is TGCGCCAGCAGCTCGGTCGGGACCTTGGCCGGGGAGCTGTTTTTT. The gene calls are TRBV5-1 and TRBJ2-2; D might be TRBD1 or TRBD2, each matching 5 bases. CDR1 and CDR2 (germline): SGHRS, YFSETQ. The CDR3 is 15 residues long. The V end was cut by 3 bases, the J end by 6 bases, with 15 bases between.

The rearrangement joins TRBV10-1 to TRBJ1-2; D remains ambiguous. The CDR3 has 16 residues. Germline loops: CDR1 WNHNN, CDR2 SYGVQD (reference sequence). V gave up 6 bases and J gave up 2 bases, with 19 bases separating them. The CDR3 reads CASRQKQRLQNYGYTF. Here the CDR3 DNA reads TGCGCCAGCAGACAAAAACAAAGGCTCCAGAACTATGGCTACACCTTC.

The chain carries TRBV9 and TRBJ1-2; unclear D gene. The CDR3 covers 16 residues. V was shortened by 3 bases and J by 0 bases, with 15 bases between the two germline ends. The germline gives CDR1 SGDLS, CDR2 YYNGEE. This CDR3 is CASSATPDKANYGYTF. The CDR3 bases are TGTGCCAGCAGCGCTACACCTGACAAGGCTAACTATGGCTACACCTTC.

This clone appeared a few times. The DNA of the CDR3 is TGTGCCAGCAGTTTAGGTGGAATCAATGAGCAGTTCTTC. Translating it yields CASSLGGINEQFF. This chain connects TRBV27 to TRBJ2-1; D is unresolved. Germline V gene lookup returns CDR1 MNHEY and CDR2 SMNVEV (reference sequence). The CDR3 is 13 amino acids. Trimming removed 2 bases from V and 6 bases from J, with 8 bases in between.

This chain links TRBV28 with TRBJ1-5; D ambiguous. CDR3 length equals 14 residues. Germline V gene sequence: CDR1 MDHEN, CDR2 SYDVKM. The V end lost 5 bases, the J end lost 1 base, and 9 bases lay between the germline ends. The CDR3 sequence: CASSPAQSNQPQHF. In nucleotides, the CDR3 is TGTGCCAGCAGTCCAGCCCAAAGCAATCAGCCCCAGCATTTT.

To note about this clone: The same CDR3 can be traced to other DNA sequences in this sample. This rearrangement joins TRBV28 to TRBJ2-7; no definite D call. V was clipped by 6 bases and J by 2 bases, with 2 bases between them. The CDR3 loop spans 10 amino acids. Germline-derived CDR1 and CDR2 are MDHEN and SYDVKM. Here the CDR3 reads CASSTYEQYF. In DNA, the CDR3 is TGTGCCAGCAGCACCTACGAGCAGTACTTC. The full variable domain, completed using reference TRBV28 and TRBJ2-7, is DVKVTQSSRYLVKRTGEKVFLECVQDMDHENMFWYRQDPGLGLRLIYFSYDVKMKEKGDIPEGYSVSREKKERFSLILESASTNQTSMYLCASSTYEQYFGPGTRLTVT.

This clone has a single count. The gene calls are TRBV6-9 and TRBJ2-7, with 7 nucleotides matching TRBD2. Germline trimming cut 4 bases from V and 5 bases from J; bases unmatched to any gene: 11. From germline, CDR1 is MNHGY and CDR2 SVAAGI. CDR3 length equals 15 residues. Here the CDR3 reads CASSFPAGRADEQYF. CDR3 nucleotides: TGTGCCAGCAGTTTCCCCGCAGGGAGGGCAGACGAGCAGTACTTC.

The chain joins TRBV19 to TRBJ1-5; TRBD1 matches 7 bases. The CDR3 sequence is 18 residues long. Germline V gene lookup returns CDR1 LNHDA and CDR2 SQIVND (reference sequence). V lost 8 bases, J lost 8 bases, and 24 bases stayed unmatched. The CDR3 sequence: CASSTSGGGRVGSKPQHF. The CDR3 DNA is TGTGCCAGTTCTACCAGCGGAGGGGGCAGGGTGGGTTCGAAGCCCCAGCATTTT. Full variable domain (outside the CDR3, taken from reference TRBV19 and TRBJ1-5): DGGITQSPKYLFRKEGQNVTLSCEQNLNHDAMYWYRQDPGQGLRLIYYSQIVNDFQKGDIAEGYSVSREKKESFPLTVTSAQKNPTAFYLCASSTSGGGRVGSKPQHFGDGTRLSIL.

This chain joins TRBV28 and TRBJ1-5, with D uncertain. Germline V CDR1 and CDR2: MDHEN, SYDVKM. The V and J ends lost 3 bases and 6 bases respectively, with 15 bases between them. The CDR3 loop spans 15 amino acids. The CDR3 DNA is TGTGCCAGCAGTTTCGGGCAGGAGGTAGGTCAGCCCCAGCATTTT. Residues: CASSFGQEVGQPQHF.

This chain joins TRBV28 and TRBJ2-1, with D unclear. Looked up from germline, CDR1 is MDHEN and CDR2 is SYDVKM. The CDR3 sequence is 12 residues long. Trimming took 7 bases from V and 0 from J, leaving 4 bases between them. In nucleotides, the CDR3 is TGTGCCAGCACCGGCTCCTACAATGAGCAGTTCTTC. It encodes CASTGSYNEQFF.

The chain combines TRBV4-2 with TRBJ2-7; 7 positions agree with TRBD2. The CDR3 covers 14 residues. The germline gives CDR1 LGHNA, CDR2 YNFKEQ. V was pared by 5 bases and J by 6 bases, with 10 bases of the junction left unmatched. CDR3 protein: CASSLAWGGGEQYF. In nucleotides, the CDR3 is TGTGCCAGCAGCTTGGCTTGGGGGGGAGGCGAGCAGTACTTC.

The chain employs TRBV4-3 and TRBJ2-6; D is possibly TRBD1 (5 bases). CDR1 is LGHNA, CDR2 YSLEER, per germline. CDR3 length: 17 amino acids. V lost 2 bases, J lost 0 bases, and 11 bases lay in between. The CDR3 DNA reads as TGCGCCAGCAGCCAAACCACCCAGGGCTCTGGGGCCAACGTCCTGACTTTC. Protein: CASSQTTQGSGANVLTF.

V gene TRBV7-6 combines with J gene TRBJ2-2; D might be TRBD1 (7 bases). The CDR3 extends over 16 amino acids. V lost 2 bases and J lost 6, with 16 bases in between. CDR1 and CDR2 from the germline V gene are SGHVS and FNYEAQ. CDR3 nucleotide sequence: TGTGCCAGCAGCTTATACCAGGGGGAGGCGGCCGGGGAGCTGTTTTTT. Amino acids: CASSLYQGEAAGELFF.

V gene TRBV5-6 combines with J gene TRBJ2-7, with 8 bases aligning to TRBD1. V was pared by 2 bases and J by 5 bases, with 12 bases of the junction left unmatched. The germline CDR1 and CDR2 sequences are SGHDT and YYEEEE. The CDR3 is 16 residues long. CDR3 loop: CASSFFRAGGLNEQYF. CDR3 sequence (DNA): TGTGCCAGCAGCTTTTTTCGGGCAGGGGGCTTGAACGAGCAGTACTTC.

The rearrangement joins TRBV25-1 to TRBJ1-5, with no clear D. V was pared by 3 bases and J by 4 bases, with 7 bases between. Germline-derived CDR1 and CDR2 are MGHDK and SYGVNS. The CDR3 totals 13 residues. CDR3 region: CASSEASNQPQHF. Here the CDR3 DNA reads TGTGCCAGCAGTGAGGCTAGTAATCAGCCCCAGCATTTT.

The J gene is TRBJ2-2, the V gene TRBV6-5; D may be TRBD1 (6 bases). Trimming stripped 2 bases from V and 1 base from J, with 8 bases between. The CDR3 contains 15 residues. The germline CDR1 and CDR2 sequences are MNHEY and SVGAGI. The CDR3 is CASSYTGMNTGELFF. The CDR3 bases are TGTGCCAGCAGTTACACAGGGATGAACACCGGGGAGCTGTTTTTT.

The chain combines TRBV4-1 with TRBJ2-7, with 7 bases identical to TRBD2. The V gene end was trimmed by 2 bases and the J gene end by 0 bases; junction bases not matched to a gene: 7. Looked up from germline, CDR1 is MGHRA and CDR2 is YSYEKL. The CDR3 runs to 16 residues. CDR3 sequence reads: CASSQRGRGSSYEQYF. As DNA, the CDR3 is TGCGCCAGCAGCCAAAGGGGCCGCGGGAGCTCCTACGAGCAGTACTTC.